These 12 T cell receptor beta chains were all obtained from the same sample, sequenced in a study of CD8+CD57+ T cells in acquired aplastic anemia. Genomic DNA constituted the template upon which TCR beta VDJ and CDR3 profiling was performed. TCRdb reanalysed the reads using MiXCR and keeps one entry per CDR3 protein. The sample includes roughly 220,000 distinct CDR3 sequences, about 60% of them seen just once. The patients chosen for sequencing had shown expansion of CD8+CD57+ cells (detected by flow cytometry). The sequenced sample was sorted CD4+, CD8+, or CD8+CD57+ T cells (not recorded which) from PBMCs. The receptors derive from a human donor with aplastic anemia.

This clonotype was detected ten times or more. J is TRBJ1-5 and V is TRBV2, with 9 bases matching TRBD1. V shed 7 bases and J 9 bases; nucleotides not matched to a gene: 13. The germline gives CDR1 SNHLY, CDR2 FYNNEI. The CDR3 has 15 residues. In DNA, the CDR3 is TGTGCCAGCACACAGGGGGCGGATAGGCTACGGCCCCAGCATTTT. The encoded protein is CASTQGADRLRPQHF.

This rearrangement joins TRBV7-9 to TRBJ2-1; unclear D gene. CDR1 and CDR2 (germline): SEHNR, FQNEAQ (reference sequence). The CDR3 has 11 amino acids. The V gene lost 8 bases and the J gene lost 6 bases, with 8 bases spanning the gap. The CDR3 DNA sequence: TGTGCCAGCGAAAGTGGCAATGAGCAGTTCTTC. Translating gives CASESGNEQFF.

The chain joins TRBV24-1 to TRBJ2-1; the D is unclear. V lost 9 bases, J lost 5 bases, and 16 bases lay in between. Germline assignment: CDR1 KGHDR and CDR2 SFDVKD. The CDR3 totals 14 residues. The CDR3 DNA reads TGTGCCACCGCCCCAGGCAGCTTAAACAATGAGCAGTTCTTC. Amino acids: CATAPGSLNNEQFF.

The table lists this clonotype with many counts. The chain couples TRBV6-1 to TRBJ1-6; TRBD1 agrees at 7 bases. Looked up from germline, CDR1 is MNHNS and CDR2 is SASEGT. The J segment lost 0 bases and the V segment lost 7 bases, leaving 6 bases of the junction unmatched. This CDR3 is 16 amino acids long. As DNA, the CDR3 is TGTGCCAGCATTTCTGACAGGGACTCCTATAATTCACCCCTCCACTTT. Its protein is CASISDRDSYNSPLHF.

J is TRBJ1-5 and V is TRBV2; no definite D call. CDR3 length equals 13 residues. The germline V gene has CDR1 SNHLY and CDR2 FYNNEI. Deletions cut 5 bases from V and 7 bases from J, with 12 bases between. The CDR3 coding sequence is TGTGCCAGCAGTCCGGACTTGACGCAGCCCCAGCATTTT. This codes for CASSPDLTQPQHF.

This chain joins TRBV12-3 or TRBV12-4 and TRBJ1-6; D not resolved. V shed 1 base and J shed 10 bases, with 8 bases lying between them. This CDR3 spans 13 amino acids. The CDR3 DNA is TGTGCCAGCAGTTTAGAGGGCAAATCACCCCTCCACTTT. Translation: CASSLEGKSPLHF.

The rearrangement uses TRBV7-8 and TRBJ2-5, with D unclear. Looked up from germline, CDR1 is SGHVS and CDR2 is FQNEAQ. The CDR3 is made up of 14 amino acids. Trimming removed 3 bases from V and 1 base from J, with 9 bases in between. The CDR3 spells CASSFRRIQETQYF. In DNA, the CDR3 is TGTGCCAGCAGCTTCCGCCGGATCCAAGAGACCCAGTACTTC.

The rearrangement links TRBV28 to TRBJ1-5; D uncertain. Germline loops: CDR1 MDHEN, CDR2 SYDVKM. The CDR3 has 12 amino acids. Between the trimmed V and J ends, which lost 6 bases and 7 bases, there was a span of 10 bases. This CDR3 is CASRPGGQPQHF. In DNA form, the CDR3 reads TGTGCCAGCAGGCCTGGTGGCCAGCCCCAGCATTTT.

This sequence joins TRBV7-9 and TRBJ1-1; D gene ambiguous. Trimming cost V 7 bases and J 1 base, with 7 bases left between them. Germline V lookup: CDR1 SEHNR, CDR2 FQNEAQ (reference sequence). This CDR3 region has 12 residues. In DNA, the CDR3 is TGTGCCAGCATCGTGGGGAACACTGAAGCTTTCTTT. The encoded protein is CASIVGNTEAFF.

This clonotype showed up many times. The gene calls are TRBV4-1 and TRBJ1-6; TRBD1 aligns across 7 bases. This CDR3 region has 15 residues. Germline assignment: CDR1 MGHRA and CDR2 YSYEKL. V gave up 4 bases and J gave up 7 bases; unmatched junction bases: 7. CDR3 in DNA: TGCGCCAGCAGCCTCACCGGGACAGAAAATTCACCCCTCCACTTT. It yields the protein CASSLTGTENSPLHF.

CDR3 bases: TGTGCCACCAGTGATCATAGGTACAGGGGCCGCACCACGAACACCGGGGAGCTGTTTTTT. Translated: CATSDHRYRGRTTNTGELFF. The V and J genes are TRBV24-1 and TRBJ2-2; TRBD1 agrees at 7 bases. The CDR3 has 20 residues. Germline CDR1 is KGHDR and CDR2 is SFDVKD. Germline trimming cut 3 bases from V and 0 bases from J; bases unmatched to any gene: 15.

The rearrangement joins TRBV2 to TRBJ1-6, with 8 positions matching TRBD1. Per the germline V gene, CDR1 is SNHLY and CDR2 is FYNNEI. V shed 6 bases and J 2 bases; nucleotides not matched to a gene: 6. CDR3 length: 16 residues. The CDR3, as DNA: TGTGCCAGCAGGGTGGAACAGGGGGCCTATAATTCACCCCTCCACTTT. It codes for CASRVEQGAYNSPLHF.